This TCR beta chain was recovered during a study of blood T cell repertoires in COVID-19. On the study more broadly: Italy, Spain and the United States were the sources of the convalescent and acute COVID-19 samples. PBMCs, B-cell-depleted T cells, or T cells provided the cDNA or gDNA that made up the material.

The V gene's germline CDR1 is SGHVS and CDR2 FNYEAQ. Trimming cost V 5 bases and J 1 base, with 11 bases left between them. The CDR3 is 14 amino acids. As handled by the study authors: The assay estimated nucleated cells by amplifying reference gene primers. Here immunoSEQ multiplex PCR was the method, and the copy in TCRdb shows in-frame clones only, minus some. The V and J calls and clone size come from that table; D and trimming were worked out from the DNA. The repertoire includes approximately 15,000 clones, around 88% of them detected once, and 15% to 20% sits in the top ten. The specimen sequenced was peripheral blood. This sequence originates from a human donor with active COVID-19. The donor label of this sample is uncertain. This rearrangement joins TRBV7-6 to TRBJ1-1; D call uncertain. The CDR3 nucleotides are TGTGCCAGCAGCCTGGGCTTGGGGAACACTGAAGCTTTCTTT. Translation gives CASSLGLGNTEAFF.